This is a list of T cell receptor beta chains from one sample in a study of persistence of HIV-infected CD4 T cells. Libraries were prepared by immunoSEQ multiplex PCR; TCRdb keeps only in-frame clonotypes and omits some of them. Of 40,000 to 60,000 clones detected, 70% to 90% appear once; the ten largest clones hold more than 2.5%. Their specific antigens are unknown. Sequencing used CD4+ T cells sorted from PBMCs after roughly 18-hour stimulation, obtained from a patient who received antiretroviral therapy. The source of these receptors is an adult woman with HIV who was CMV-seropositive. CDR3s include the opening cysteine and the closing phenylalanine or tryptophan. D genes are given only for firm matches. Clone size appears in some rows only: once, few, many, or a class for an expanded clone.

cdr3_aa,cdr3_nt,v_call,j_call,cdr3_length,d_call,clone_size
CASSENRGSTEAFF,TGTGCCAGCAGTGAAAACAGGGGTTCCACTGAAGCTTTCTTT,TRBV6-1,TRBJ1-1,14,TRBD1,once
CASSPKGLAGAPDTQYF,TGTGCCAGCAGCCCCAAGGGACTAGCGGGGGCCCCAGATACGCAGTATTTT,TRBV7-3,TRBJ2-3,17,TRBD2,-
CASSDIRDSAEAFF,TGTGCCAGCAGTGATATTAGGGACAGCGCTGAAGCTTTCTTT,TRBV2,TRBJ1-1,14,TRBD1,medium-sized
CASSPKQGRGEKLFF,TGTGCCAGCAGCCCAAAACAGGGGAGGGGGGAAAAACTGTTTTTT,TRBV7-8,TRBJ1-4,15,TRBD1,-
CASSLGSGRTDTQYF,TGTGCCAGCAGCTTGGGGAGCGGGAGGACAGATACGCAGTATTTT,TRBV7-6,TRBJ2-3,15,TRBD2,-
CASSMGQAYEQYF,TGTGCCAGTAGTATGGGCCAGGCCTACGAGCAGTACTTC,TRBV19,TRBJ2-7,13,-,-
CASSSRTGYQETQYF,TGTGCCAGCAGCTCAAGAACAGGGTATCAAGAGACCCAGTACTTC,TRBV7-6,TRBJ2-5,15,-,-
CASSSGPTGLANYLSYNEQFF,TGCGCCAGCAGCTCCGGCCCCACGGGACTAGCGAACTACCTCTCCTACAATGAGCAGTTCTTC,TRBV5-1,TRBJ2-1,21,TRBD2,-
CATKSGGRGNTEAFF,TGTGCCACCAAATCGGGCGGCAGGGGGAACACTGAAGCTTTCTTT,TRBV19,TRBJ1-1,15,-,-
CASMGLAGARYNEQFF,TGTGCCAGTATGGGACTAGCGGGAGCCCGCTACAATGAGCAGTTCTTC,TRBV19,TRBJ2-1,16,TRBD2,-
CASSLNGGGYEQYF,TGCGCCAGCAGCTTGAACGGGGGCGGTTACGAGCAGTACTTC,TRBV5-1,TRBJ2-7,14,-,-
CASSYSTGELGNTIYF,TGTGCCAGCAGTTACTCGACGGGAGAATTAGGAAACACCATATATTTT,TRBV6-2/TRBV6-3,TRBJ1-3,16,-,-
CASSWDRGTGELFF,TGCGCCAGCAGCTGGGACAGGGGGACCGGGGAGCTGTTTTTT,TRBV5-1,TRBJ2-2,14,TRBD1,-
CASRWDREDTEAFF,TGCGCCAGCAGATGGGACAGGGAGGACACTGAAGCTTTCTTT,TRBV5-1,TRBJ1-1,14,TRBD1,-
CASMDRPSGNTIYF,TGTGCCAGCATGGACAGACCCTCTGGAAACACCATATATTTT,TRBV19,TRBJ1-3,14,-,few
CASSLAAGVEETQYF,TGCGCCAGCAGCTTGGCCGCGGGAGTTGAAGAGACCCAGTACTTC,TRBV5-1,TRBJ2-5,15,TRBD2,-
CASSYSAGTYEQYF,TGTGCCAGCAGTTACTCGGCGGGGACTTACGAGCAGTACTTC,TRBV6-5,TRBJ2-7,14,-,-
CASSPRGGRGQPQHF,TGTGCCAGCAGTCCTCGGGGGGGGAGAGGGCAGCCCCAGCATTTT,TRBV27,TRBJ1-5,15,-,-
CASGSGDRNTDTQYF,TGTGCTAGTGGTTCGGGGGACAGGAACACAGATACGCAGTATTTT,TRBV12-5,TRBJ2-3,15,TRBD1,-
CASSLGTAHNEQFF,TGTGCCAGCAGCTTAGGGACAGCTCACAATGAGCAGTTCTTC,TRBV7-8,TRBJ2-1,14,-,-
CASSPIAPGATSYEQYF,TGTGCCAGCTCACCAATCGCCCCGGGAGCCACGTCGTACGAGCAGTACTTC,TRBV18,TRBJ2-7,17,-,-
CASSYGFQTQYF,TGTGCCAGCAGCTATGGGTTTCAGACCCAGTACTTC,TRBV5-6,TRBJ2-5,12,-,-
CASSGQGRNQPQHF,TGTGCCAGCTCGGGACAGGGACGAAATCAGCCCCAGCATTTT,TRBV2,TRBJ1-5,14,TRBD1,-
CATSRGLGKGDSGNTIYF,TGTGCCACCAGCAGAGGGCTCGGGAAGGGCGACTCTGGAAACACCATATATTTT,TRBV15,TRBJ1-3,18,-,few
CASRGDRATGELFF,TGCGCCAGCAGAGGAGACAGAGCCACCGGGGAGCTGTTTTTT,TRBV10-1,TRBJ2-2,14,-,-
CASSLGQGRNEKLFF,TGTGCCAGCAGCCTCGGACAGGGGCGGAATGAAAAACTGTTTTTT,TRBV5-4,TRBJ1-4,15,TRBD1,-
CASSPGSQETQYF,TGTGCCAGCAGCCCAGGCAGCCAAGAGACCCAGTACTTC,TRBV3-1/TRBV3-2,TRBJ2-5,13,-,once
CASSWTGTYEQYF,TGTGCCAGCAGTTGGACAGGGACCTACGAGCAGTACTTC,TRBV28,TRBJ2-7,13,TRBD1,-
CASSEGWAEHGGELFF,TGTGCCAGCAGTGAAGGTTGGGCAGAACATGGCGGGGAGCTGTTTTTT,TRBV6-1,TRBJ2-2,16,-,once
CASSLRRYGYTF,TGTGCCAGCAGTCTCCGCCGCTATGGCTACACCTTC,TRBV6-2/TRBV6-3,TRBJ1-2,12,-,-
CASSTRTEFYNEQFF,TGTGCCAGCAGCACCCGGACAGAGTTTTACAATGAGCAGTTCTTC,TRBV5-5,TRBJ2-1,15,-,-
CASSSPGLAGGGNTGELFF,TGTGCCAGCAGCTCCCCGGGACTAGCGGGAGGGGGGAACACCGGGGAGCTGTTTTTT,TRBV7-2,TRBJ2-2,19,TRBD2,-
CASSPDSSYNSPLHF,TGTGCCAGCTCTCCAGACAGCTCCTATAATTCACCCCTCCACTTT,TRBV18,TRBJ1-6,15,-,-
CASSQGPGLISGNTIYF,TGCGCCAGCAGCCAAGGGCCCGGACTGATCTCTGGAAACACCATATATTTT,TRBV4-3,TRBJ1-3,17,-,-
CASSIGVENNEAFF,TGTGCCAGTAGTATTGGGGTAGAGAACAATGAAGCTTTCTTT,TRBV19,TRBJ1-1,14,-,once
CAWSVRGGANVLTF,TGTGCCTGGAGTGTAAGGGGCGGGGCCAACGTCCTGACTTTC,TRBV30,TRBJ2-6,14,-,-
CASSQDPGQGPYNEQFF,TGCGCCAGCAGCCAAGATCCGGGACAGGGGCCATACAATGAGCAGTTCTTC,TRBV4-1,TRBJ2-1,17,TRBD1,-
CSVSRGTGANVLTF,TGCAGCGTTTCTCGGGGCACTGGGGCCAACGTCCTGACTTTC,TRBV29-1,TRBJ2-6,14,-,-
CASSNQGSDEQFF,TGTGCCAGTAGCAATCAGGGTTCCGATGAGCAGTTCTTC,TRBV19,TRBJ2-1,13,-,-
CASSDMGQGARAFF,TGTGCCAGCAGTGATATGGGACAGGGGGCGCGGGCTTTCTTT,TRBV6-1,TRBJ1-1,14,TRBD1,few
CASSQIPGQAYYEQYF,TGCGCCAGCAGCCAAATACCGGGACAGGCGTACTACGAGCAGTACTTC,TRBV4-1,TRBJ2-7,16,TRBD1,-
CASSLGWNEQFF,TGTGCCAGCAGCTTGGGATGGAATGAGCAGTTCTTC,TRBV11-3,TRBJ2-1,12,-,-
CASSPGTVGDTQYF,TGTGCCAGCAGCCCCGGGACAGTCGGAGATACGCAGTATTTT,TRBV7-2,TRBJ2-3,14,TRBD1,once
CAWGFHGVEKLFF,TGTGCCTGGGGGTTCCACGGGGTGGAAAAACTGTTTTTT,TRBV30,TRBJ1-4,13,-,once
CASSWGIEAFF,TGTGCCAGCAGTTGGGGGATTGAAGCTTTCTTT,TRBV6-6,TRBJ1-1,11,-,-
CASSSQGIGEQFF,TGTGCCAGTAGTTCCCAGGGTATAGGTGAGCAGTTCTTC,TRBV19,TRBJ2-1,13,-,-
CAISESTTNTEAFF,TGTGCCATCAGTGAGAGTACAACGAACACTGAAGCTTTCTTT,TRBV10-3,TRBJ1-1,14,-,-
CATSQGSLGEQYF,TGCGCCACATCACAGGGATCCCTCGGGGAGCAGTACTTC,TRBV10-1,TRBJ2-7,13,-,-
CASSQISGRVNEQYF,TGTGCCAGCAGCCAGATCAGCGGGAGGGTTAACGAGCAGTACTTC,TRBV14,TRBJ2-7,15,TRBD2,-
CASFKGLIGELFF,TGTGCCAGCTTCAAGGGGCTAATCGGGGAGCTGTTTTTT,TRBV28,TRBJ2-2,13,-,-
CASSPESGSGYTF,TGTGCCAGCTCACCAGAGTCAGGGAGTGGCTACACCTTC,TRBV18,TRBJ1-2,13,-,-
CASRNAPTGDYGYTF,TGTGCCAGCAGGAACGCCCCGACAGGTGACTATGGCTACACCTTC,TRBV2,TRBJ1-2,15,-,-